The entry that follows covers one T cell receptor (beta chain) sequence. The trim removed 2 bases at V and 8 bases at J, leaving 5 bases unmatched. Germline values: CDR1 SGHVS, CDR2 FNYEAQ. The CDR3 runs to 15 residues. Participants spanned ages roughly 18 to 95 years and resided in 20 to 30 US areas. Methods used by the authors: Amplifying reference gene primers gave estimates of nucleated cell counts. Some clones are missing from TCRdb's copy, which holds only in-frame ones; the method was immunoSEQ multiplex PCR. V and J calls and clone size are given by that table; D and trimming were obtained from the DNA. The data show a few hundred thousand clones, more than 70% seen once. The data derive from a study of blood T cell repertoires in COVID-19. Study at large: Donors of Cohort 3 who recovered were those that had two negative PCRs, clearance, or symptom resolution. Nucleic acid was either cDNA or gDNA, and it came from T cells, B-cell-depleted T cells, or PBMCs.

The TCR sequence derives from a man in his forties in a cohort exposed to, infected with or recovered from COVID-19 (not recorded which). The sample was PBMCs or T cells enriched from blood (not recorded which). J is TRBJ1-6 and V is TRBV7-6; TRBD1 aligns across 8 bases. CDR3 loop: CASSLSGGGDSPLHF. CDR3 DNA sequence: TGTGCCAGCAGCTTATCAGGGGGCGGGGATTCACCCCTCCACTTT.